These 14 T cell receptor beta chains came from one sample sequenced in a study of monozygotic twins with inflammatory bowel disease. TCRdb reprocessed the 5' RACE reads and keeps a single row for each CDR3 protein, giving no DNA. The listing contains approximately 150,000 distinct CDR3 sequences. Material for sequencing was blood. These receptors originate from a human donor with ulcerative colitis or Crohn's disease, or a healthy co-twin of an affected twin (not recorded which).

This CDR3 is CASSDGWGFTEAFF. The genes are TRBV25-1 and TRBJ1-1; TCRdb picks TRBD1, but there is no DNA to check that call. CDR3 length: 14 amino acids. Germline V gene data show CDR1 as MGHDK and CDR2 as SYGVNS.

This chain's CDR3 is CSVYIGGGQGPEFSYEQYF. The chain is built from TRBV29-1 and TRBJ2-7; TCRdb reports TRBD1, a call that lacks DNA to check it against. In germline, CDR1 is SQVTM, CDR2 ANQGSEA. The CDR3 runs 19 residues.

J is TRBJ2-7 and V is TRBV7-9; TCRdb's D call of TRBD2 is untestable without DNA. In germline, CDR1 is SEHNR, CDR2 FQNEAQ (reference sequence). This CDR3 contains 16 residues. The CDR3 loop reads CASSSLSPGYTYEQYF.

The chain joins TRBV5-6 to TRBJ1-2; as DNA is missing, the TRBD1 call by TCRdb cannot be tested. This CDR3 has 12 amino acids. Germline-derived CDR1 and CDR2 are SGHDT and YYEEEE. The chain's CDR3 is CASSLAGGGYTF.

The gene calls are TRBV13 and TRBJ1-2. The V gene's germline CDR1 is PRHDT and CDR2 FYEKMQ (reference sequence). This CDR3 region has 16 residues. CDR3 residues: CASSPAGTTLGHGYTF.

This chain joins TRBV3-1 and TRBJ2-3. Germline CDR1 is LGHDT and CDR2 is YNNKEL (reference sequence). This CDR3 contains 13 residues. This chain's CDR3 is CASSPTSTNTQYF.

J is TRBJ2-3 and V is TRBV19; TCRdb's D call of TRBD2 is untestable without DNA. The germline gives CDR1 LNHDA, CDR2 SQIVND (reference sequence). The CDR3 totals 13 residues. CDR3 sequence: CASSRGGVDTQYF.

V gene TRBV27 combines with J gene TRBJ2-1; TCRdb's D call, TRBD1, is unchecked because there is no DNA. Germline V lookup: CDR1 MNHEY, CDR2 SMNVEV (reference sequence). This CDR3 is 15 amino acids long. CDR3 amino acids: CASSTPGVAYNEQFF.

CDR3 region: CASSLVGGHTDTQYF. The chain joins TRBV7-6 to TRBJ2-3; TCRdb designates TRBD1, a call that cannot be tested without DNA. Germline assignment: CDR1 SGHVS and CDR2 FNYEAQ. The CDR3 runs to 15 residues.

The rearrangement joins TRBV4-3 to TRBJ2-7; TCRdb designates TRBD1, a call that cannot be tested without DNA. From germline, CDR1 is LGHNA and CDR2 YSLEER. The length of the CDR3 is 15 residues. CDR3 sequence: CASSQGDSISYEQYF.

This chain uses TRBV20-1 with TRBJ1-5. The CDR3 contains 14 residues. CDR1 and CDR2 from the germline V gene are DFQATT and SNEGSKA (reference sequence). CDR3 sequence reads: CSASLRRGNQPQHF.

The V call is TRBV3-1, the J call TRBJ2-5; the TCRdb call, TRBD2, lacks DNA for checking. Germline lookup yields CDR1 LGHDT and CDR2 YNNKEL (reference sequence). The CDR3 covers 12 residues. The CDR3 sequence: CASTSVAETQYF.

CDR3 residues: CASSPRDGREAFF. This sequence joins TRBV12-3 or TRBV12-4 and TRBJ1-1; TCRdb's D call of TRBD1 is untestable without DNA. This CDR3 spans 13 amino acids.

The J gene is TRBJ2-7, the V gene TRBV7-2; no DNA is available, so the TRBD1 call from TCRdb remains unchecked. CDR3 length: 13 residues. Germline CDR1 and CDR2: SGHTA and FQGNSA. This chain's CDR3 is CASSGQGYEEQYF.